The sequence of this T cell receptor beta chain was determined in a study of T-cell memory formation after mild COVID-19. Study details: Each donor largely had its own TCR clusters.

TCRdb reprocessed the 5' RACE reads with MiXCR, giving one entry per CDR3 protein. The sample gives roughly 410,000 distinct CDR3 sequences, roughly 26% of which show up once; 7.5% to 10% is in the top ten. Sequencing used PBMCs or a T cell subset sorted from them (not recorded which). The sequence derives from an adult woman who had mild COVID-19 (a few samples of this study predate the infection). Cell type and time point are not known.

CDR3 sequence: CATQQGSLTDTQYF. The CDR3 nucleotides are TGTGCCACCCAACAGGGGAGTCTGACAGATACGCAGTATTTT. This rearrangement joins TRBV24-1 to TRBJ2-3, with 7 nucleotides matching TRBD1. The J segment lost 3 bases and the V segment lost 9 bases, leaving 8 bases of the junction unmatched. CDR1 KGHDR and CDR2 SFDVKD come from the germline V gene. The CDR3 contains 14 residues.